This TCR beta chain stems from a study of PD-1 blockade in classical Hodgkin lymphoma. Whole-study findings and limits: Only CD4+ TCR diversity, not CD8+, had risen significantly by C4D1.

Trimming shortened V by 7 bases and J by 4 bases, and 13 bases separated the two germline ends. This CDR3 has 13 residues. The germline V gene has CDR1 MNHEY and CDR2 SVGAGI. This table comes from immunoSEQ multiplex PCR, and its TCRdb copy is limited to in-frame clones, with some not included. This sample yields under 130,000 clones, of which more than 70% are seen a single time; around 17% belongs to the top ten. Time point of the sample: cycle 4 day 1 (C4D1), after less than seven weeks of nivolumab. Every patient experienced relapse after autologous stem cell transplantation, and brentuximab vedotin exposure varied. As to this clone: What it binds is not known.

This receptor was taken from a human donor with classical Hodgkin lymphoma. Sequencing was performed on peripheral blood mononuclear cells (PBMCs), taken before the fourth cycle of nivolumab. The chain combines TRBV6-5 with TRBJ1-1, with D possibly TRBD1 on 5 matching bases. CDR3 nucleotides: TGTGCCAGCACCCTACAGGAGGGCACTGAAGCTTTCTTT. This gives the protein CASTLQEGTEAFF.